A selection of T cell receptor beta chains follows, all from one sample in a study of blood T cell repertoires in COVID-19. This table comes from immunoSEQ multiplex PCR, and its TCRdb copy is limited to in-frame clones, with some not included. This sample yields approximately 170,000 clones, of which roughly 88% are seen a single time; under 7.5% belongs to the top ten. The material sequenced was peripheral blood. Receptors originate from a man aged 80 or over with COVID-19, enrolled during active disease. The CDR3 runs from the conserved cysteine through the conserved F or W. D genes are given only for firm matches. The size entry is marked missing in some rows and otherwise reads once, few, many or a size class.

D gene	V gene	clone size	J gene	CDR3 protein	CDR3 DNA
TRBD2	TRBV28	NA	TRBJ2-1	CASRTSGGAGNEQFF	TGTGCCAGCCGCACTAGCGGGGGTGCTGGAAATGAGCAGTTCTTC
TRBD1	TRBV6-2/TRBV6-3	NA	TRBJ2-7	CASSFSSRTGDEQYF	TGTGCCAGCAGTTTCTCTTCCCGGACAGGGGACGAGCAGTACTTC
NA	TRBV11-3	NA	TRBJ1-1	CASSPRRGGDTEAFF	TGTGCCAGCAGCCCCAGGAGGGGAGGCGACACTGAAGCTTTCTTT
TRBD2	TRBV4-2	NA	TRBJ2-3	CASSQDPLETSGGNSQYF	TGTGCCAGCAGCCAAGATCCCCTCGAGACTAGCGGGGGGAACTCGCAGTATTTT
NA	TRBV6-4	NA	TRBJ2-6	CASSENSLSGANVLTF	TGTGCCAGCAGTGAAAACAGCCTCTCTGGGGCCAACGTCCTGACTTTC
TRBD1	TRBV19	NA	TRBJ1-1	CASTLRDRNTEAFF	TGTGCCAGTACCCTCCGGGACAGGAACACTGAAGCTTTCTTT
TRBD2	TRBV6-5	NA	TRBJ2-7	CASSYQRGGHEQYF	TGTGCCAGCAGTTACCAGCGGGGGGGCCACGAGCAGTACTTC
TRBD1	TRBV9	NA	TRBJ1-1	CASSPTGSRNTEAFF	TGTGCCAGCAGCCCGACAGGGAGTCGGAACACTGAAGCTTTCTTT
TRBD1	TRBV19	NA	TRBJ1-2	CASSSTGTENNYGYTF	TGTGCCAGTAGTTCTACCGGGACAGAAAATAACTATGGCTACACCTTC
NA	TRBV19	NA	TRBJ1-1	CASSIFPGSTEAFF	TGTGCCAGTAGTATATTCCCAGGGTCCACTGAAGCTTTCTTT
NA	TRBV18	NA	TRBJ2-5	CASSPTGLYGETQYF	TGTGCCAGCTCACCAACGGGACTTTACGGAGAGACCCAGTACTTC
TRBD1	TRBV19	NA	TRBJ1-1	CASSGQGASDTEAFF	TGTGCCAGTAGTGGACAGGGGGCTTCGGACACTGAAGCTTTCTTT
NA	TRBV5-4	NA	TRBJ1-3	CASSSKQGPLVGAIYF	TGTGCCAGCAGCTCCAAACAGGGTCCGCTCGTGGGGGCCATATATTTT
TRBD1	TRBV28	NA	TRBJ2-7	CASGDSSYEQYF	TGTGCCAGCGGGGACAGCTCCTACGAGCAGTACTTC
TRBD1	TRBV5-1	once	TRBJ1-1	CASSSGTGVTEAFF	TGCGCCAGCAGCTCAGGGACAGGGGTCACTGAAGCTTTCTTT
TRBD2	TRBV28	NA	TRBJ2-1	CASSLAGGPRNEQFF	TGTGCCAGCAGTTTAGCGGGGGGGCCCCGCAATGAGCAGTTCTTC
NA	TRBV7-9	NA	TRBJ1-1	CASSRDTYTEAFF	TGTGCCAGCAGCCGGGACACCTACACTGAAGCTTTCTTT
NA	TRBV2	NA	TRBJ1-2	CASSRDMTYGYTF	TGTGCCAGCAGTCGGGACATGACCTATGGCTACACCTTC
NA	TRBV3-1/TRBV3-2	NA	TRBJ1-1	CASGRANTEAFF	TGTGCCAGCGGTCGCGCGAACACTGAAGCTTTCTTT
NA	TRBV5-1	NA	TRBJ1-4	CASSLSSTNEKLFF	TGCGCCAGCAGCTTATCCTCAACTAATGAAAAACTGTTTTTT
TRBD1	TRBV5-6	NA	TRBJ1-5	CASSLRTGNSNQPQHF	TGTGCCAGCAGCCTCCGGACAGGGAATAGCAATCAGCCCCAGCATTTT
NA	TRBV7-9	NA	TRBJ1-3	CASSPQGSSGNTIYF	TGTGCCAGCAGCCCCCAGGGGAGCTCTGGAAACACCATATATTTT
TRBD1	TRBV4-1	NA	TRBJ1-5	CASSQTGGISNQPQHF	TGCGCCAGCAGCCAAACAGGGGGCATTAGCAATCAGCCCCAGCATTTT
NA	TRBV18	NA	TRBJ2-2	CASSPFRETTGELFF	TGTGCCAGCTCACCATTCCGGGAAACGACCGGGGAGCTGTTTTTT
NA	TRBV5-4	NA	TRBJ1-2	CASSFYIERNYGYTF	TGTGCCAGCAGCTTTTACATCGAGCGCAACTATGGCTACACCTTC
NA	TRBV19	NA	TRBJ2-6	CASSADSSGANVLTF	TGTGCCAGTAGTGCAGACAGCTCTGGGGCCAACGTCCTGACTTTC
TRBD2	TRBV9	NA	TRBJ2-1	CASSVAGLAGGMDEQFF	TGTGCCAGCAGCGTAGCAGGACTAGCGGGGGGTATGGATGAGCAGTTCTTC
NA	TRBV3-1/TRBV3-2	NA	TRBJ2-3	CASSQGKGLLTDTQYF	TGTGCCAGCAGCCAAGGAAAGGGACTCCTTACAGATACGCAGTATTTT
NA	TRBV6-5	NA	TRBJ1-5	CASRLSSAPYQPQHF	TGTGCCAGCAGACTTAGCTCGGCACCTTATCAGCCCCAGCATTTT
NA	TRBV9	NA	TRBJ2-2	CASSVATGTFATTGELFF	TGTGCCAGCAGCGTCGCTACCGGGACATTTGCTACCACCGGGGAGCTGTTTTTT
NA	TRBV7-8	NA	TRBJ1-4	CASSFSGWGEKLFF	TGTGCCAGCAGCTTTTCGGGGTGGGGTGAAAAACTGTTTTTT
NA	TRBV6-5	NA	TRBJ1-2	CASSSPRDGYTF	TGTGCCAGCAGTTCCCCGCGGGATGGCTACACCTTC
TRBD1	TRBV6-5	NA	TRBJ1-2	CASTTMDRVDYGYTF	TGTGCCAGCACCACTATGGACAGGGTAGACTATGGCTACACCTTC
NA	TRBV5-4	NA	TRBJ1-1	CASLRQGRTEAFF	TGTGCCAGCCTGAGGCAGGGAAGGACTGAAGCTTTCTTT
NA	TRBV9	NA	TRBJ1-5	CASSVEKYRARDQPQHF	TGTGCCAGCAGCGTAGAGAAGTACAGGGCCAGAGATCAGCCCCAGCATTTT
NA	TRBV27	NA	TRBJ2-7	CASSLWAGRNEQYF	TGTGCCAGCAGTTTATGGGCAGGGAGGAACGAGCAGTACTTC
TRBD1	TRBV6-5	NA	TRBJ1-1	CASSRTGGIYTEAFF	TGTGCCAGCAGTCGGACAGGGGGAATATACACTGAAGCTTTCTTT
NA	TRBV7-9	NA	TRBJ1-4	CASSLRSLGANEKLFF	TGTGCCAGCAGCTTAAGGAGCCTTGGGGCGAATGAAAAACTGTTTTTT
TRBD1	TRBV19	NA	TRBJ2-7	CASRDRVSYEQYF	TGTGCCAGCCGGGACAGGGTAAGCTACGAGCAGTACTTC
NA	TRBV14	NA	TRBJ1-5	CASSQIGRNQPQHF	TGTGCCAGCAGCCAGATTGGGCGAAATCAGCCCCAGCATTTT
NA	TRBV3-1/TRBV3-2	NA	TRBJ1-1	CASSQGPGNTEAFF	TGTGCCAGCAGCCAAGGACCAGGGAACACTGAAGCTTTCTTT
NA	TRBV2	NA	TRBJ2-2	CASRSWTGKGGELFF	TGTGCCAGCAGATCCTGGACGGGAAAGGGCGGGGAGCTGTTTTTT
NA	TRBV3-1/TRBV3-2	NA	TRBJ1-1	CASSHGGGVAFF	TGTGCCAGCAGCCATGGAGGGGGGGTAGCTTTCTTT
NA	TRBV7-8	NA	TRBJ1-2	CASSLAPRSYGYTF	TGTGCCAGCAGCTTAGCCCCCAGATCCTATGGCTACACCTTC
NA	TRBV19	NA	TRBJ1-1	CASKRVTEAFF	TGTGCCAGTAAGCGGGTGACTGAAGCTTTCTTT